The 9 T cell receptor beta chains below were found in one sample sequenced in a study of T cells in women clearing cervical HPV infection. The assay was immunoSEQ multiplex PCR, and TCRdb's table has in-frame clones only and misses some. This listing includes about 14,000 clones. Sequencing used blood buffy coat. Receptors originate from a woman aged 18 to 75 with a cervical HPV16 infection that either progressed to CIN3+ or cleared (not recorded which).

Points on this clone: From the germline J gene comes the end of the CDR3, since the read stops 3 residues before it. V and J are TRBV20-1 and TRBJ1-6, with a tentative D call TRBD1 (6 bases). Looked up from germline, CDR1 is DFQATT and CDR2 is SNEGSKA (reference sequence). V shed 2 bases and J shed 2 bases, with 10 bases lying between them. The CDR3 is 15 amino acids. The sequenced part of the CDR3 DNA is TGCAGTGCTAGACTACAGGGAGCCTATAATTCACCC. Its protein product is CSARLQGAYNSP. The whole CDR3 sequence is CSARLQGAYNSPLHF.

Details on this clone: The read terminates 3 residues ahead of where the CDR3 ends, so the germline J gene completes it. The gene calls are TRBV30 and TRBJ2-3; D might be TRBD2 (6 bases). The CDR3 is made up of 20 amino acids. Trimming stripped 0 bases from V and 2 bases from J, with 27 bases between. Germline-derived CDR1 and CDR2 are GTSNPN and SVGIG (reference sequence). The chain's CDR3 is CAWSVEYSLASESDTDTQYF. The covered CDR3 bases are TGTGCCTGGAGTGTAGAGTACTCCCTAGCGAGTGAATCTGACACAGATACG.

Remarks on this clone: The read ends 3 residues early relative to the CDR3; the germline J gene fills the gap. This chain joins TRBV5-1 and TRBJ1-2, with D unclear. This CDR3 spans 13 amino acids. In germline, CDR1 is SGHRS, CDR2 YFSETQ. Deletions cut 0 bases from V and 4 bases from J, with 7 bases between. CDR3 amino acids: CASSLEVSYGYTF. CDR3 bases read: TGCGCCAGCAGCTTGGAGGTTTCCTATGGC.

Comments on this clone: The missing CDR3 end, 3 residues past where the read stops, is filled in from the germline J gene. The genes are TRBV5-6 and TRBJ1-6; TRBD1 is a possible D gene (5 bases). CDR1 is SGHDT and CDR2 is YYEEEE in the germline V gene. The V end was cut by 2 bases, the J end by 7 bases, with 10 bases between. The CDR3 runs 14 residues. CDR3 residues: CASSLPHRNSPLHF. CDR3 DNA, as far as it was read: TGTGCCAGCAGCTTACCCCACAGGAATTCACCC.

As regards this clone: The read ends 3 residues early relative to the CDR3; the germline J gene fills the gap. The chain has TRBV2 and TRBJ2-1, with D perhaps TRBD1 (5 bases). V lost 3 bases and J lost 9, with 15 bases in between. Germline CDR1 and CDR2: SNHLY and FYNNEI. CDR3 length equals 14 residues. The CDR3 here is CASSDLVGRGEQFF. CDR3 bases read: TGTGCCAGCAGTGATTTGGTGGGAAGGGGTGAG. The full variable domain, in which reference TRBV2 and TRBJ2-1 provide the parts outside the CDR3, is EPEVTQTPSHQVTQMGQEVILRCVPISNHLYFYWYRQILGQKVEFLVSFYNNEISEKSEIFDDQFSVERPDGSNFTLKIRSTKLEDSAMYFCASSDLVGRGEQFFGPGTRLTVL.

On this clone: The CDR3 end lies 3 residues beyond the end of the read and is filled in from the germline J gene. The rearrangement links TRBV20-1 to TRBJ1-5; the D gene is possibly TRBD1 (5 bases). V was clipped by 6 bases and J by 5 bases, with 14 bases between them. The CDR3 spans 13 residues. Germline loops: CDR1 DFQATT, CDR2 SNEGSKA (reference sequence). The CDR3 protein is CSANDRIDQPQHF. CDR3 DNA, as far as it was read: TGCAGTGCCAATGACAGAATTGATCAGCCC.

Concerning this clone: The junction and the germline gene differ at one end; a read error may be behind it. The read terminates 3 residues ahead of where the CDR3 ends, so the germline J gene completes it. The chain is built from TRBV18 and TRBJ2-3, with TRBD1 matching 8 bases. Germline loops: CDR1 KGHSH, CDR2 LQKENI. The CDR3 is 15 residues long. The CDR3 loop reads CAGSPADQGAIAQYF. The sequenced part of the CDR3 DNA is TGTGCCGGCTCACCGGCGGATCAGGGGGCGATTGCG.

As for this clone: The read ends 3 residues early relative to the CDR3; the germline J gene fills the gap. The chain joins TRBV20-1 to TRBJ2-1, with 10 bases fitting TRBD1. CDR3 length equals 15 residues. J was trimmed by 4 bases and V by 3 bases; bases with no gene match: 6. Germline CDR1 is DFQATT and CDR2 is SNEGSKA (reference sequence). The CDR3 protein is CSASLLGQGYNEQFF. The covered CDR3 bases are TGCAGTGCTAGCCTCTTGGGACAGGGGTACAATGAG.

Concerning this clone itself: Read sequence stops 3 residues before the CDR3 end, and the germline J gene provides the missing end. This sequence joins TRBV7-9 and TRBJ2-7; D uncertain. The CDR3 is 13 amino acids. The V end was cut by 0 bases, the J end by 3 bases, with 6 bases between. Germline CDR1 SEHNR, CDR2 FQNEAQ (reference sequence). Here the CDR3 reads CASSLANNYEQYF. CDR3 bases read: TGTGCCAGCAGCTTAGCCAACAACTACGAG.